Described below is a single T cell receptor (beta chain) sequence and its context. CDR1 and CDR2 from the germline V gene are MNHEY and SVGEGT. The CDR3 has 16 residues. J was trimmed by 2 bases and V by 6 bases; bases with no gene match: 7. This sample was included in a study of T-cell memory formation after mild COVID-19. Study details: For the most part, TCR clusters were specific to one donor.

TCRdb itself ran the 5' RACE reads through MiXCR, one entry per CDR3 protein. The repertoire holds about 250,000 distinct CDR3 sequences, approximately 15% seen once, with less than 2.5% in the top ten. The chain has TRBV6-2 or TRBV6-3 and TRBJ1-2; 12 bases are shared with TRBD1. The specimen was PBMCs or a T cell subset sorted from them (not recorded which). The sequence came from an adult woman who had mild COVID-19 (a few samples of this study predate the infection). Cell type and time point are not known. This CDR3 is CASRGTGGKENYGYTF. The CDR3 DNA follows: TGTGCCAGCAGAGGGACAGGGGGCAAGGAGAACTATGGCTACACCTTC.